This is a list of T cell receptor beta chains from one sample in a study of CD8 T cells in ankylosing spondylitis. TCRdb itself ran the 5' RACE reads through MiXCR, one entry per CDR3 protein. This repertoire shows 350,000 or so distinct CDR3 sequences, less than 10% found once; its top ten account for more than 12%. The sample consisted of blood, either unsorted or a sorted T cell fraction (not recorded which). Source of these receptors: a male donor with ankylosing spondylitis. The CDR3 runs from the conserved cysteine through the conserved F or W. The D gene is left open where the match is weak. Rows give clone size only sometimes, using once, few, many, or a class for an expanded clone.

few,15,.,TRBV5-1,TRBJ2-1,TGCGCCAGCAGCTTGGGAGCAGGGAGCCACAATGAGCAGTTCTTC,CASSLGAGSHNEQFF
few,14,TRBD2,TRBV6-5,TRBJ2-7,TGTGCCAGCACTTTAGCGGGAGGGAGCTACGAGCAGTACTTC,CASTLAGGSYEQYF
.,14,.,TRBV6-2/TRBV6-3,TRBJ1-1,TGTGCCAGCAGTTACTTCACGACGGGGGCTGAAGCTTTCTTT,CASSYFTTGAEAFF
many,14,.,TRBV5-1,TRBJ1-5,TGCGCCAGCAGCTTGGGGGGGGGTATTCAGCCCCAGCATTTT,CASSLGGGIQPQHF
few,14,.,TRBV7-9,TRBJ1-4,TGTGCCAGCAGCCTAGGGACGGGGGAGGAAAAACTGTTTTTT,CASSLGTGEEKLFF
many,16,TRBD2,TRBV5-1,TRBJ2-1,TGCGCCAGCAGCTTCACTAGCGGGTCTTCCTACAATGAGCAGTTCTTC,CASSFTSGSSYNEQFF
few,15,.,TRBV11-1,TRBJ2-2,TGTGCCAGCAGCTCCCCGGGAGTAAGCACCGGGGAGCTGTTTTTT,CASSSPGVSTGELFF
few,15,.,TRBV4-3,TRBJ2-2,TGCGCCAGCAGCCAAGATTGGCTCTCCACCGGGGAGCTGTTTTTT,CASSQDWLSTGELFF
few,15,TRBD1,TRBV28,TRBJ1-5,TGTGCCAGCAGTTTTCGCGACAGGGTAAATCAGCCCCAGCATTTT,CASSFRDRVNQPQHF
.,16,TRBD2,TRBV6-1,TRBJ2-1,TGTGCCAGCATCCCAGCTGGGACTAGCGGGATTAATGAGCAGTTCTTC,CASIPAGTSGINEQFF
.,14,.,TRBV6-1,TRBJ2-1,TGTGCCAGTTTCCAGGGACATGAAGATAATGAGCAGTTCTTC,CASFQGHEDNEQFF
.,17,TRBD1,TRBV5-1,TRBJ2-1,TGCGCCAGCAGCTTGGATGGGGCCGGGGACAGGTACAATGAGCAGTTCTTC,CASSLDGAGDRYNEQFF
.,14,.,TRBV6-5,TRBJ1-6,TGTGCCAGCAGTTGGGAGACAGACTTGAAACCCCTCCACTTT,CASSWETDLKPLHF
few,13,.,TRBV4-1,TRBJ2-7,TGCGCCAGCAGCCAAGATCAAGGTTCCGAGCAGTACTTC,CASSQDQGSEQYF
few,16,.,TRBV12-3/TRBV12-4,TRBJ2-1,TGTGCCAGCGGATCCCGTTGGGAGTCCCCCTACAATGAGCAGTTCTTC,CASGSRWESPYNEQFF
.,12,.,TRBV5-1,TRBJ1-2,TGCGCCAGCAGCTTGTGGGGAAATGGCTACACCTTC,CASSLWGNGYTF
many,15,.,TRBV20-1,TRBJ1-5,TGCAGTGCCAGGCCCCCAGGAGGAAGCAATCAGCCCCAGCATTTT,CSARPPGGSNQPQHF
few,13,.,TRBV2,TRBJ2-7,TGTGCCAGCAGCCCGATCGACAGATTCGAGCAGTACTTC,CASSPIDRFEQYF
many,15,.,TRBV4-2,TRBJ1-1,TGTGCCAGCAGCCAAGGGGACGGGAGTAGGGGTGAAGCTTTCTTT,CASSQGDGSRGEAFF
few,15,.,TRBV12-3/TRBV12-4,TRBJ1-4,TGTGCCAGCAGCCCCGCGGGAGGGTTAAGGGAAAAACTGTTTTTT,CASSPAGGLREKLFF
.,13,.,TRBV3-1,TRBJ1-1,TGTGCCAGCAGCCAATTATCGGTCGCTGAAGCTTTCTTT,CASSQLSVAEAFF
many,15,.,TRBV12-3/TRBV12-4,TRBJ2-6,TGTGCCAGCAGGCTTATGATCTCTGGGGCCAACGTCCTGACTTTC,CASRLMISGANVLTF
few,11,.,TRBV29-1,TRBJ2-5,TGCAGCGTTGAGGGATGGGAGACCCAGTACTTC,CSVEGWETQYF
many,14,.,TRBV5-1,TRBJ2-7,TGCGCCAGCAGCTTGGACGGGATCCCCTACGAGCAGTACTTC,CASSLDGIPYEQYF
many,15,.,TRBV10-3,TRBJ1-1,TGTGCCATCAGTTCGCCGTTTACAGGGAACACTGAAGCTTTCTTT,CAISSPFTGNTEAFF
.,13,.,TRBV4-2,TRBJ1-5,TGTGCCAGCAGCCAAAGTTGGAATCAGCCCCAGCATTTT,CASSQSWNQPQHF
.,16,.,TRBV12-3/TRBV12-4,TRBJ2-2,TGTGCCAGCAGCCCCGGGGCTCAACGACCTACCGGGGAGCTGTTTTTT,CASSPGAQRPTGELFF
few,16,.,TRBV5-4,TRBJ2-2,TGTGCCAGCAGCCCGGGGAGGGGGCAATACACCGGGGAGCTGTTTTTT,CASSPGRGQYTGELFF
.,15,.,TRBV7-2,TRBJ2-2,TGTGCCAGCAGCCTCGGACAGGCGGAGGGCGGGGAGCTGTTTTTT,CASSLGQAEGGELFF
.,15,.,TRBV10-3,TRBJ1-6,TGTGCCATCAGTCCAGGACGGAATGATAATTCACCCCTCCACTTT,CAISPGRNDNSPLHF
few,12,.,TRBV20-1,TRBJ1-1,TGCAGTGCTAGAGTCCCACTCAGGGGAGCTTTCTTT,CSARVPLRGAFF
few,12,.,TRBV10-3,TRBJ2-7,TGTGCCATCAGTGAGTCGTCAGGACCGCAGTACTTC,CAISESSGPQYF
few,12,TRBD1,TRBV29-1,TRBJ2-7,TGCAGCGTTGCCGGGACAGCCTACGAGCAGTACTTC,CSVAGTAYEQYF